The sequence of this T cell receptor beta chain was determined in a study of early stage breast cancer tumors (dated by TCRdb to 2017 to 2019). Broadly, across the study: Of the roughly 15 invasive breast tumors, some twelve were found to be estrogen receptor-positive, progesterone receptor-positive and HER2-negative. The samples as a whole yielded approximately 2,800,000 detected templates, corresponding to 900,000 to 1,100,000 unique clonotypes. A read coverage of roughly 10-fold per sample was achieved on average. Most of the 12 ER+/PR+/HER2- tumors were invasive ductal carcinomas, while the other four were invasive lobular carcinomas. The investigation overall reported the following: Enriched TCRB sequences shared across patients were found to be mostly commonly generated sequences that were unlikely to play an important role in the tumor microenvironment. Compared with adjacent normal breast tissue, tumors had around 2.5-fold higher T cell density and higher clonality. Bulk genomic DNA sequencing of unsorted cells missed chain pairing and functional markers such as CD4, CD8 and FOXP3. The small cohort size prevented analysis by tumor subtype. Repertoires from blood and normal breast were more alike than repertoires from blood and tumor, and in about 90% of the 16 patients, comparing each tissue with blood separated tumor from normal.

From a lookup of the germline V gene, CDR1 and CDR2 are SGHTA and FQGTGA. The CDR3 covers 16 residues, taking in both the cysteine and the phenylalanine. Just the 48-base CDR3 DNA is kept, in frame starting at base 1. The germline V end is reduced by 5 bases and the J end by 2 bases; junction bases left unmatched: 4. The study profiled bulk TCR beta-chain repertoires in matched peripheral blood, tumor and adjacent normal breast tissue taken from around 15 patients with early-stage breast cancer. Before surgery, roughly 5-11 mL of whole blood was collected into EDTA tubes and then processed within 2 hours. Ficoll-Paque centrifugation in SepMate-50 tubes was used to isolate peripheral blood mononuclear cells. For storage in liquid nitrogen, PBMCs were cryopreserved as aliquots of about 1.7 to 4.5 million cells in around 90% FBS with roughly 10% DMSO. The Qiagen AllPrep DNA/RNA Mini kit was used to extract genomic DNA.

In regard to this clone: What antigen it recognizes has not been identified. Within one base of it there is no much larger clone, and no base qualities were kept.

Every sample was amplified as two independent genomic DNA replicates, using approximately 550 ng for blood and around 1.5 ug for tumor or normal breast. TCRB sequencing of genomic DNA was carried out with the ImmunoSeq Intro kit according to the manufacturer's instructions. Multiplex PCR was run for around 30 cycles using proprietary primers and spike-in control sequences for absolute quantification. Single-end 150-bp reads were used to sequence an 87-bp fragment spanning the CDR3 and the flanking V and J genes. Each lane of an Illumina MiSeq running version 3.0 chemistry carried seven multiplexed samples, with two replicates apiece. The authors' pipeline ran thus. The vendor's proprietary pipeline processed the raw data and merged both replicates into a single result for each sample. Clonotypes were defined as productive rearrangements sharing the V-gene family, CDR3 amino acid sequence and J-gene segment. Clonality was computed as 1 minus the normalized Shannon entropy (Pielou evenness) of TCRB abundances. To estimate T cell density, the total number of templates was divided by the number of input cells, which was inferred from the amount of DNA input. Total repertoire diversity and clonality were estimated with Recon using default parameters. A clonotype was considered tumor-enriched if its abundance in tumor exceeded 0.1% and was at least 32-fold higher than its abundance in normal breast. TCRdb retrieved this table from immuneACCESS and kept in-frame rearrangements only. Not all clones are present; in checked studies, unresolved V genes account for under half, and no reason is known for the remainder. V, J and clone size derive from that table, while D and trimming were established from the DNA sequence. For this sample the table gives more than 65,000 clones, of which more than 70% were detected only once. About 4.8% of the sample rests with the top ten.

This TCR was sampled from a person in their 40s with breast cancer. The chain joins TRBV7-3 to TRBJ2-3, with 13 bases in between that match TRBD2. Sequencing was carried out using blood. Here the CDR3 is given as CASSPGTSGVTDTQYF. The sequenced DNA: TGTGCCAGCAGCCCCGGGACTAGCGGGGTCACAGATACGCAGTATTTT.